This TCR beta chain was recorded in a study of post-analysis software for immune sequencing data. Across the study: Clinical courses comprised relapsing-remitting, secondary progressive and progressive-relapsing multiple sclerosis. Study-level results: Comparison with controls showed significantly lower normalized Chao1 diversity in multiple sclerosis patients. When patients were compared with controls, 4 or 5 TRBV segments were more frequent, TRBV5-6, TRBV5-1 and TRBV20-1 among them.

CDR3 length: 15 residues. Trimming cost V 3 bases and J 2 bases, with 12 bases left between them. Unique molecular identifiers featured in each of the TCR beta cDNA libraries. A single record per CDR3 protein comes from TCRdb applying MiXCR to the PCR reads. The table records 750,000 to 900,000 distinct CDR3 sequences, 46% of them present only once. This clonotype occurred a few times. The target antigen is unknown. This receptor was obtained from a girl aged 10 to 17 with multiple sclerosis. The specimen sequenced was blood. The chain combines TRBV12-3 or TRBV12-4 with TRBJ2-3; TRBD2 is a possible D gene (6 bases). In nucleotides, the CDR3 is TGTGCCAGCAGTTTTTGGCGGGACGACACAGATACGCAGTATTTT. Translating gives CASSFWRDDTDTQYF.